This TCR beta chain originates from a study of response to subunit inactivated influenza vaccine. One entry per CDR3 protein results from TCRdb running MiXCR on the RT-PCR reads. The data show around 530,000 distinct CDR3 sequences, 12% seen once. Study-wide results and limits: It was suggested by the authors that few new T cells are recruited by each seasonal influenza vaccination.

Concerning this clonotype itself: Its antigen is unidentified.

V lost 1 base, J lost 3 bases, and 10 bases lay in between. The CDR3 covers 15 residues. This sequence was found in a man over 45 who received an inactivated influenza vaccine. The chain uses TRBV12-3 or TRBV12-4 and TRBJ1-3; TRBD1 is a possible D gene (5 bases). The specimen comprised PBMCs from blood, sampled on the day of vaccination. The CDR3 nucleotides read TGTGCCAGCAGTTTAGTGGGGGTTTTTGGAAACACCATATATTTT. Protein sequence: CASSLVGVFGNTIYF.